These T cell receptor beta chains were read from a single sample in a study of cytomegalovirus exposure and HLA in healthy donors. Produced via immunoSEQ multiplex PCR; TCRdb's table is partial and in-frame only. Of 200,000 to 250,000 clones in the sample, about nine tenths are singletons; the top ten hold approximately 0.99%. The sample taken for sequencing was PBMCs. The receptors originated from a woman under 30 in good health and CMV-seronegative. CDR3s include the opening cysteine and the closing phenylalanine or tryptophan.

TRBV28 | CASQVKGSYEQYF
TRBV28 | CASSLVGGQTSKETQYF
TRBV5-1 | CASSLGAERDEQFF
TRBV19 | CASSYQGSGQPQHF
TRBV6-5 | CASTPVRSGINEQFF
TRBV29-1 | CSVTETQGGTEAFF
TRBV5-6 | CASSPAGLSGNTIYF
TRBV2 | CADTSGRAQFPSNEQFF
TRBV6-1 | CASSPGDRGDSPLHF
TRBV4-2 | CASSPKIAGPLQETQYF
TRBV10-3 | CAISDHGTGRTNEKLFF
TRBV30 | CASRQGLDYGYTF
TRBV28 | CASSSQSLYGYTF
TRBV25-1 | CASSEAGQPSGNTIYF
TRBV5-5 | CASSFRSGGYEQYF
TRBV9 | CASSAPTATLNTEAFF
TRBV15 | CATSRVTGNYGYTF
TRBV7-4 | CASSFAREQYF
TRBV27 | CASSLSGGGQGAISREQYF
TRBV30 | CAWRPEREGRRETQYF
TRBV7-8 | CASSIGTGMVETQYF
TRBV9 | CASSPGAGEGRNQPQHF
TRBV6-5 | CASTEGQGNSKQYF
TRBV27 | CASSFEGAYEQYF
TRBV30 | CAWRDRFGILGRGYEQYF
TRBV27 | CASGPAGTSGRVKNIQYF
TRBV29-1 | CSVTTSIGPTGELFF
TRBV6-5 | CASSSMDRGGKAFF
TRBV2 | CACTWAGGYSETDTQYF
TRBV20-1 | CSASWLGEQFF
TRBV4-1 | CASSQDLRGFGLEAFF
TRBV6-1 | CASSERRGNYGYTF
TRBV28 | CASSNSGVAFF
TRBV7-9 | CASSLVIGGAGWEKLFF
TRBV2 | CASSLYRDKLFF
TRBV10-3 | CAISERQYWNTIYF
TRBV4-1 | CASSQSDSNEQFF
TRBV7-6 | CASSQGEAVQETQYF